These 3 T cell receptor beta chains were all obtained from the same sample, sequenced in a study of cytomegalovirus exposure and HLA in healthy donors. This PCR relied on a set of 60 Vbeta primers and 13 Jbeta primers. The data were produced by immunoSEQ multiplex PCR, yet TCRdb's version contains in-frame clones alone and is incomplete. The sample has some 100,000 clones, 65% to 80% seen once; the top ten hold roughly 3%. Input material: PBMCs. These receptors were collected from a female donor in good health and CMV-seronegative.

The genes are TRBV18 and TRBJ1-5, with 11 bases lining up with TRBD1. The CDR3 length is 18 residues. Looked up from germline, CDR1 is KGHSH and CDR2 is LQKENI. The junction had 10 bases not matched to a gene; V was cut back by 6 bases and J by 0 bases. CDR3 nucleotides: TGTGCCAGCTCGGAGGACAGGGGGCATTCCTATAGCAATCAGCCCCAGCATTTT. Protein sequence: CASSEDRGHSYSNQPQHF.

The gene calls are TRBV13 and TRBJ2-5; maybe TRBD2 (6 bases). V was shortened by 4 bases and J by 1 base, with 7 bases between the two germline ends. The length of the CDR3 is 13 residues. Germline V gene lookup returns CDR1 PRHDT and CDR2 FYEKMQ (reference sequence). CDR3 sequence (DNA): TGTGCCAGCAGCTCGGGACTCCAAGAGACCCAGTACTTC. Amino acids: CASSSGLQETQYF.

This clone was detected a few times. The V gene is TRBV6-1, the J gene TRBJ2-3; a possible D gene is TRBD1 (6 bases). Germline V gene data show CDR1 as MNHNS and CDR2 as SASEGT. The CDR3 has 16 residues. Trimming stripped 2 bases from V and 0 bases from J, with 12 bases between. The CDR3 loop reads CASSESMRGSTDTQYF. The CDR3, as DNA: TGTGCCAGCAGTGAATCGATGAGGGGGAGCACAGATACGCAGTATTTT.